One and the same sample provided the 15 T cell receptor beta chains below, sequenced in a study of regulatory T cells in long-lasting Graves disease. This sample's time point: newly diagnosed GD, antithyroid drugs for less than 3 months. From PBMCs, RNA was extracted and then used to make the TCR library. To make TCR beta libraries, researchers used iRepertoire HTBI primers and Arm-PCR of CDR3 regions. TCRdb re-called the multiplex PCR reads with MiXCR, one entry per CDR3 protein. The sample includes approximately 300,000 distinct CDR3 sequences, 18% of them seen just once. Sequencing was performed on peripheral blood mononuclear cells (PBMCs), taken at new diagnosis, from a patient treated with antithyroid drugs. These receptors were taken from a female donor with Graves disease.

The rearrangement links TRBV12-3 or TRBV12-4 to TRBJ2-7; D may be TRBD1 (6 bases). V shed 6 bases and J shed 0 bases, with 12 bases lying between them. The CDR3 has 14 residues. The CDR3 region is CASRGAGTSYEQYF. The DNA of the CDR3 is TGTGCCAGCAGGGGGGCCGGGACCTCCTACGAGCAGTACTTC.

This CDR3 is CASSAQGAPSYNEQFF. In DNA, the CDR3 is TGTGCCAGCAGTGCACAGGGGGCCCCCTCCTACAATGAGCAGTTCTTC. V usage is TRBV2 and J usage is TRBJ2-1; 9 bases match TRBD1. CDR1 and CDR2 from the germline V gene are SNHLY and FYNNEI. Trimming removed 4 bases from V and 0 bases from J; junction bases left unmatched: 4. The CDR3 consists of 16 residues.

This clonotype has a count of ten or more. This sequence joins TRBV12-3 or TRBV12-4 and TRBJ1-1; maybe TRBD1 (6 bases). V was cut by 4 bases and J by 6 bases, with 15 bases left in between. There are 14 residues in the CDR3. The CDR3 here is CASSSLPGAAEAFF. The CDR3 DNA reads as TGTGCCAGCAGTTCACTCCCAGGGGCGGCTGAAGCTTTCTTT.

This clonotype was recorded many times. The CDR3 sequence is CASCSGTALGEQYF. In DNA form, the CDR3 reads TGTGCCAGCTGTAGCGGGACGGCCTTGGGTGAGCAGTACTTC. This chain uses TRBV28 with TRBJ2-7; 8 bases align to TRBD2. CDR1 MDHEN and CDR2 SYDVKM come from the germline V gene. The CDR3 extends over 14 amino acids. Trimming cost V 8 bases and J 7 bases; bases outside gene matches: 13. Using reference TRBV28 and TRBJ2-7 for the parts outside the CDR3, the full variable domain is DVKVTQSSRYLVKRTGEKVFLECVQDMDHENMFWYRQDPGLGLRLIYFSYDVKMKEKGDIPEGYSVSREKKERFSLILESASTNQTSMYLCASCSGTALGEQYFGPGTRLTVT.

Ten or more counts support this clonotype. This chain links TRBV11-2 with TRBJ1-3; unclear D gene. Germline assignment: CDR1 SGHAT and CDR2 FQNNGV. Trimming removed 5 bases at V and 3 bases at J, with 11 bases between. The CDR3 length is 14 residues. The CDR3 protein is CASSPRANGNTIYF. CDR3 in DNA: TGTGCCAGCAGCCCCCGGGCGAATGGAAACACCATATATTTT. The entire variable domain, with the rest obtained from reference TRBV11-2 and TRBJ1-3, is as follows: EAGVAQSPRYKIIEKRQSVAFWCNPISGHATLYWYQQILGQGPKLLIQFQNNGVVDDSQLPKDRFSAERLKGVDSTLKIQPAKLEDSAVYLCASSPRANGNTIYFGEGSWLTVV.

This clonotype was observed many times. The genes are TRBV2 and TRBJ2-5, with TRBD2 matching over 13 bases. Per germline, CDR1 SNHLY and CDR2 FYNNEI. The CDR3 is 17 amino acids. Trimming took 7 bases from V and 2 from J; bases not matched to a gene: 10. CDR3 region: CASMIGTSGDVQETQYF. The CDR3 DNA is TGTGCCAGCATGATCGGGACTAGCGGGGACGTTCAAGAGACCCAGTACTTC.

This clonotype was seen at least ten times. J is TRBJ2-4 and V is TRBV28, with D tentatively TRBD1 (5 bases). CDR3 length equals 15 residues. The ends were cut back, 5 bases at V and 6 bases at J, with 17 bases in the middle. The V gene's germline CDR1 is MDHEN and CDR2 SYDVKM. This CDR3 is CASSPRLGHINIQYF. The CDR3 coding sequence is TGTGCCAGCAGTCCTCGCCTCGGACACATAAACATTCAGTACTTC.

The chain joins TRBV2 to TRBJ2-5; 8 bases are a match to TRBD1. The CDR3 has 13 amino acids. With V trimmed by 4 bases and J by 5 bases, 3 bases remained unmatched. Germline CDR1 is SNHLY and CDR2 is FYNNEI. Here the CDR3 DNA reads TGTGCCAGCAGTGGGACAGGGTGGGAGACCCAGTACTTC. This encodes CASSGTGWETQYF.

The chain has TRBV9 and TRBJ2-5; maybe TRBD2 (6 bases). Trimming shortened V by 0 bases and J by 3 bases, and 6 bases separated the two germline ends. Per germline, CDR1 SGDLS and CDR2 YYNGEE. This CDR3 is 13 amino acids long. The CDR3 protein is CASSVVAEETQYF. CDR3 nucleotides: TGTGCCAGCAGCGTAGTAGCGGAAGAGACCCAGTACTTC.

This clonotype was detected a few times. Being one base from a much bigger clone, this may be a read error. The chain is built from TRBV28 and TRBJ2-3; TRBD1 is a possible D gene (6 bases). The V gene lost 4 bases and the J gene lost 6 bases, with 8 bases spanning the gap. This CDR3 contains 12 residues. Looked up from germline, CDR1 is MDHEN and CDR2 is SYDVKM. The CDR3 DNA reads as TGTGCCAGCAGTTCAAGGGGGGATACGCAGTATTTT. Translation gives CASSSRGDTQYF.

This clonotype was detected a few times. The chain has TRBV19 and TRBJ2-6, with 10 bases matching TRBD1. Trimming took 5 bases from V and 3 from J; bases not matched to a gene: 7. This CDR3 contains 17 residues. CDR1 and CDR2 from the germline V gene are LNHDA and SQIVND (reference sequence). CDR3 loop: CASSSRQGAVGANVLTF. The DNA of the CDR3 is TGTGCCAGTAGTTCGCGACAGGGGGCGGTTGGGGCCAACGTCCTGACTTTC.

This clonotype was detected ten times or more. This sequence joins TRBV6-1 and TRBJ2-5; D uncertain. The CDR3 extends over 12 amino acids. Germline V gives CDR1 MNHNS, CDR2 SASEGT. The V end was cut by 7 bases, the J end by 5 bases, with 11 bases between. Written as DNA, the CDR3 is TGTGCCAGCATGTTGGGCCGGGAGACCCAGTACTTC. Protein product: CASMLGRETQYF.

This clonotype was counted only a few times. A read error may explain this, as a much larger clone is one base away. The chain combines TRBV12-3 or TRBV12-4 with TRBJ2-5; 9 bases align to TRBD2. The CDR3 has 16 amino acids. Germline trimming cut 0 bases from V and 11 bases from J; bases unmatched to any gene: 13. The CDR3 coding sequence is TGTGCCAGCAGTTTAGCGCTCAGCGGGAGGTGGAATGAGCAGTACTTC. Translating it yields CASSLALSGRWNEQYF.

This clonotype was counted between two and nine times. V and J are TRBV5-1 and TRBJ1-1, with TRBD1 matching 10 bases. J was trimmed by 3 bases and V by 2 bases; bases with no gene match: 4. The germline V gene encodes CDR1 SGHRS and CDR2 YFSETQ. The CDR3 is 15 amino acids. The CDR3 protein is CASSFNGQGDTEAFF. The DNA for the CDR3 is TGCGCCAGCAGCTTCAATGGACAGGGGGACACTGAAGCTTTCTTT. Full variable domain (remainder filled in from reference TRBV5-1 and TRBJ1-1): KAGVTQTPRYLIKTRGQQVTLSCSPISGHRSVSWYQQTPGQGLQFLFEYFSETQRNKGNFPGRFSGRQFSNSRSEMNVSTLELGDSALYLCASSFNGQGDTEAFFGQGTRLTVV.

With respect to this clonotype: With a much larger clone just one base away, this may be a read error. The chain links TRBV27 to TRBJ2-5, with 9 bases aligning to TRBD1. The CDR3 is made up of 16 amino acids. The germline gives CDR1 MNHEY, CDR2 SMNVEV (reference sequence). This chain's CDR3 is CANSSDYRGLQETQYF. The CDR3 DNA follows: TGTGCCAACAGTTCAGACTACAGGGGGCTCCAAGAGACCCAGTACTTC.